This TCR beta chain appears in the sequencing data of a study of cytomegalovirus exposure and HLA in healthy donors. The CDR3 is 12 residues long. From germline, CDR1 is SGHTA and CDR2 FQGTGA. V shed 3 bases and J shed 5 bases, with 5 bases lying between them. Study observations and caveats: Several V segments, TRBV6-2 and TRBV6-3 among them, could not be told apart and were dropped.

Turning to this clone: Its specificity is unknown.

13 Jbeta primers and 60 Vbeta primers were used for the PCR. Libraries were prepared by immunoSEQ multiplex PCR; TCRdb keeps only in-frame clonotypes and omits some of them. Of about 98,000 clones in the sample, roughly three quarters were seen once. V gene TRBV7-3 combines with J gene TRBJ2-1; D unclear. The sample was PBMCs. This TCR was sampled from a male donor in good health and CMV-seropositive. CDR3 sequence (DNA): TGTGCCAGCAGCTTCAAAAACAATGAGCAGTTCTTC. Its translation: CASSFKNNEQFF. Together with reference TRBV7-3 and TRBJ2-1, the CDR3 gives the full variable domain: GAGVSQTPSNKVTEKGKYVELRCDPISGHTALYWYRQSLGQGPEFLIYFQGTGAADDSGLPNDRFFAVRPEGSVSTLKIQRTERGDSAVYLCASSFKNNEQFFGPGTRLTVL.